This is a list of T cell receptor beta chains from one sample in a study of monozygotic twins with cystic fibrosis. Profiled with immunoSEQ multiplex PCR; TCRdb holds only in-frame clones, not every one. Of 39,000 or so clones in the sample, about nine tenths were seen once. The sample was blood. All receptors derive from a boy aged 2 to 9 with cystic fibrosis. Each CDR3 is given with its conserved first and last residue. A D gene is named only where the DNA matches it firmly. Clone size is stated in some rows and not others, as once, few, many or a class when expanded.

abundance: NA; j_gene: TRBJ1-2; d_gene: NA; v_gene: TRBV6-1; CDR3nt: TGTGCCAGCAGTGAATTAATCAGGGTGGCGGCCGAGGGCTACACCTTC; CDR3aa: CASSELIRVAAEGYTF
abundance: once; j_gene: TRBJ1-1; d_gene: NA; v_gene: TRBV7-8; CDR3nt: TGTGCCAGCAGAATGAAGTCAGGGTACACTGAAGCTTTCTTT; CDR3aa: CASRMKSGYTEAFF
abundance: NA; j_gene: TRBJ2-1; d_gene: NA; v_gene: TRBV6-1; CDR3nt: TGTGCCAGCCACCGGGTGGGTGATAACAATGAGCAGTTCTTC; CDR3aa: CASHRVGDNNEQFF
abundance: few; j_gene: TRBJ1-3; d_gene: NA; v_gene: TRBV18; CDR3nt: TGTGCCAGCTCACCGGGGGGGCAGAGCTCTGGAAACACCATATATTTT; CDR3aa: CASSPGGQSSGNTIYF
abundance: NA; j_gene: TRBJ1-2; d_gene: NA; v_gene: TRBV9; CDR3nt: TGTGCCAGCAGCGTAGAGGGGGGGCGACAGGAAGGCTACACCTTC; CDR3aa: CASSVEGGRQEGYTF
abundance: NA; j_gene: TRBJ1-2; d_gene: TRBD1; v_gene: TRBV6-5; CDR3nt: TGTGCCAGCACCGTAGGGACAGACTATGGCTACACCTTC; CDR3aa: CASTVGTDYGYTF
abundance: NA; j_gene: TRBJ1-2; d_gene: NA; v_gene: TRBV9; CDR3nt: TGTGCCAGCAGCGTAGATGGGATAGGATACGGCTACACCTTC; CDR3aa: CASSVDGIGYGYTF
abundance: NA; j_gene: TRBJ1-4; d_gene: NA; v_gene: TRBV7-6; CDR3nt: TGTGCCAGCAGCCTGGGGGATGCAACTAATGAAAAACTGTTTTTT; CDR3aa: CASSLGDATNEKLFF
abundance: NA; j_gene: TRBJ1-1; d_gene: NA; v_gene: TRBV15; CDR3nt: TGTGCCACCAGCAGCAGGGTGTGGGGCACTGAAGCTTTCTTT; CDR3aa: CATSSRVWGTEAFF
abundance: NA; j_gene: TRBJ1-5; d_gene: NA; v_gene: TRBV6-5; CDR3nt: TGTGCCAGCAGTTACAGCAGGGACAATCAGCCCCAGCATTTT; CDR3aa: CASSYSRDNQPQHF
abundance: few; j_gene: TRBJ1-1; d_gene: TRBD1; v_gene: TRBV29-1; CDR3nt: TGCAGCGGGGACAGGAACACTGAAGCTTTCTTT; CDR3aa: CSGDRNTEAFF
abundance: NA; j_gene: TRBJ2-2; d_gene: NA; v_gene: TRBV13; CDR3nt: TGTGCCAGCAGCTTAGGGGTCAGCGTGGTCACCGGGGAGCTGTTTTTT; CDR3aa: CASSLGVSVVTGELFF
abundance: NA; j_gene: TRBJ2-1; d_gene: NA; v_gene: TRBV5-6; CDR3nt: TGTGCCAGCGACAGGGGCGGGGGGGCCGCCACTGAGCAGTTCTTC; CDR3aa: CASDRGGGAATEQFF
abundance: NA; j_gene: TRBJ2-5; d_gene: NA; v_gene: TRBV23-1; CDR3nt: TGCGCCGCCGTGGGCCGCCGGGTGCGAGAGACCCAGTACTTC; CDR3aa: CAAVGRRVRETQYF
abundance: once; j_gene: TRBJ2-7; d_gene: TRBD2; v_gene: TRBV6-6; CDR3nt: TGTGCCAGCACCGAGGTAGCGGGATACTACGAGCAGTACTTC; CDR3aa: CASTEVAGYYEQYF
abundance: NA; j_gene: TRBJ1-1; d_gene: NA; v_gene: TRBV12-5; CDR3nt: TGTGCTAGTGGTTTTAATCGTCCGAGTAACACTGAAGCTTTCTTT; CDR3aa: CASGFNRPSNTEAFF
abundance: once; j_gene: TRBJ1-1; d_gene: NA; v_gene: TRBV9; CDR3nt: TGTGCCAGCAGCCCCTCTACCCTTAGCACTGAAGCTTTCTTT; CDR3aa: CASSPSTLSTEAFF
abundance: NA; j_gene: TRBJ2-7; d_gene: TRBD1; v_gene: TRBV29-1; CDR3nt: TGCAGCGTTGAAGATCGAGACAGGGGAACCTACGAGCAGTACTTC; CDR3aa: CSVEDRDRGTYEQYF
abundance: NA; j_gene: TRBJ1-1; d_gene: NA; v_gene: TRBV5-6; CDR3nt: TGTGCCAGCAGCTTGTTAGGGAGGGCTTTCTTT; CDR3aa: CASSLLGRAFF
abundance: NA; j_gene: TRBJ1-5; d_gene: NA; v_gene: TRBV19; CDR3nt: TGTGCCAGTACGGACATCGGCAATCAGCCCCAGCATTTT; CDR3aa: CASTDIGNQPQHF
abundance: NA; j_gene: TRBJ1-4; d_gene: NA; v_gene: TRBV28; CDR3nt: TGTGCCAGCAGTCCACGCCCAACTAATGAAAAACTGTTTTTT; CDR3aa: CASSPRPTNEKLFF
abundance: few; j_gene: TRBJ1-1; d_gene: NA; v_gene: TRBV29-1; CDR3nt: TGCAGCGTTGAAGTGGGGACCACTGAAGCTTTCTTT; CDR3aa: CSVEVGTTEAFF
abundance: NA; j_gene: TRBJ1-3; d_gene: NA; v_gene: TRBV18; CDR3nt: TGTGCCAGCTCACCAACAGGTTACTCTGGAAACACCATATATTTT; CDR3aa: CASSPTGYSGNTIYF
abundance: NA; j_gene: TRBJ1-1; d_gene: NA; v_gene: TRBV19; CDR3nt: TGTGCCAGTAGTATGGCCGAAGGGTGGAACACTGAAGCTTTCTTT; CDR3aa: CASSMAEGWNTEAFF
abundance: NA; j_gene: TRBJ2-6; d_gene: NA; v_gene: TRBV19; CDR3nt: TGTGCCAGTAGTCCGCAACCCTCTGGGGCCAACGTCCTGACTTTC; CDR3aa: CASSPQPSGANVLTF
abundance: NA; j_gene: TRBJ1-2; d_gene: TRBD1; v_gene: TRBV4-2; CDR3nt: TGTGCCAGCAGCCAGGCCGACAGGGCTAACTATGGCTACACCTTC; CDR3aa: CASSQADRANYGYTF